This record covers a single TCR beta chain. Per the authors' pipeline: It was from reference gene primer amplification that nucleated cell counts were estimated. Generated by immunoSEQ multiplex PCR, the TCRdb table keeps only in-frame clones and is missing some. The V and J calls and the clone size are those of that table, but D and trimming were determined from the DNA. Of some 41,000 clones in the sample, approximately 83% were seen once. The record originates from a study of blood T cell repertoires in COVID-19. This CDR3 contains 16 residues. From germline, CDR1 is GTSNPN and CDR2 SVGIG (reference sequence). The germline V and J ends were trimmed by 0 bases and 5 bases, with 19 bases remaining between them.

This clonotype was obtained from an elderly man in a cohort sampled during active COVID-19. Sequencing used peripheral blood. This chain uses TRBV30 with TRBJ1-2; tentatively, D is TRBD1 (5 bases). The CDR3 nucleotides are TGTGCCTGGAGTGTACTTCTCAGGGAGGGTGGGTATGGCTACACCTTC. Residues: CAWSVLLREGGYGYTF.